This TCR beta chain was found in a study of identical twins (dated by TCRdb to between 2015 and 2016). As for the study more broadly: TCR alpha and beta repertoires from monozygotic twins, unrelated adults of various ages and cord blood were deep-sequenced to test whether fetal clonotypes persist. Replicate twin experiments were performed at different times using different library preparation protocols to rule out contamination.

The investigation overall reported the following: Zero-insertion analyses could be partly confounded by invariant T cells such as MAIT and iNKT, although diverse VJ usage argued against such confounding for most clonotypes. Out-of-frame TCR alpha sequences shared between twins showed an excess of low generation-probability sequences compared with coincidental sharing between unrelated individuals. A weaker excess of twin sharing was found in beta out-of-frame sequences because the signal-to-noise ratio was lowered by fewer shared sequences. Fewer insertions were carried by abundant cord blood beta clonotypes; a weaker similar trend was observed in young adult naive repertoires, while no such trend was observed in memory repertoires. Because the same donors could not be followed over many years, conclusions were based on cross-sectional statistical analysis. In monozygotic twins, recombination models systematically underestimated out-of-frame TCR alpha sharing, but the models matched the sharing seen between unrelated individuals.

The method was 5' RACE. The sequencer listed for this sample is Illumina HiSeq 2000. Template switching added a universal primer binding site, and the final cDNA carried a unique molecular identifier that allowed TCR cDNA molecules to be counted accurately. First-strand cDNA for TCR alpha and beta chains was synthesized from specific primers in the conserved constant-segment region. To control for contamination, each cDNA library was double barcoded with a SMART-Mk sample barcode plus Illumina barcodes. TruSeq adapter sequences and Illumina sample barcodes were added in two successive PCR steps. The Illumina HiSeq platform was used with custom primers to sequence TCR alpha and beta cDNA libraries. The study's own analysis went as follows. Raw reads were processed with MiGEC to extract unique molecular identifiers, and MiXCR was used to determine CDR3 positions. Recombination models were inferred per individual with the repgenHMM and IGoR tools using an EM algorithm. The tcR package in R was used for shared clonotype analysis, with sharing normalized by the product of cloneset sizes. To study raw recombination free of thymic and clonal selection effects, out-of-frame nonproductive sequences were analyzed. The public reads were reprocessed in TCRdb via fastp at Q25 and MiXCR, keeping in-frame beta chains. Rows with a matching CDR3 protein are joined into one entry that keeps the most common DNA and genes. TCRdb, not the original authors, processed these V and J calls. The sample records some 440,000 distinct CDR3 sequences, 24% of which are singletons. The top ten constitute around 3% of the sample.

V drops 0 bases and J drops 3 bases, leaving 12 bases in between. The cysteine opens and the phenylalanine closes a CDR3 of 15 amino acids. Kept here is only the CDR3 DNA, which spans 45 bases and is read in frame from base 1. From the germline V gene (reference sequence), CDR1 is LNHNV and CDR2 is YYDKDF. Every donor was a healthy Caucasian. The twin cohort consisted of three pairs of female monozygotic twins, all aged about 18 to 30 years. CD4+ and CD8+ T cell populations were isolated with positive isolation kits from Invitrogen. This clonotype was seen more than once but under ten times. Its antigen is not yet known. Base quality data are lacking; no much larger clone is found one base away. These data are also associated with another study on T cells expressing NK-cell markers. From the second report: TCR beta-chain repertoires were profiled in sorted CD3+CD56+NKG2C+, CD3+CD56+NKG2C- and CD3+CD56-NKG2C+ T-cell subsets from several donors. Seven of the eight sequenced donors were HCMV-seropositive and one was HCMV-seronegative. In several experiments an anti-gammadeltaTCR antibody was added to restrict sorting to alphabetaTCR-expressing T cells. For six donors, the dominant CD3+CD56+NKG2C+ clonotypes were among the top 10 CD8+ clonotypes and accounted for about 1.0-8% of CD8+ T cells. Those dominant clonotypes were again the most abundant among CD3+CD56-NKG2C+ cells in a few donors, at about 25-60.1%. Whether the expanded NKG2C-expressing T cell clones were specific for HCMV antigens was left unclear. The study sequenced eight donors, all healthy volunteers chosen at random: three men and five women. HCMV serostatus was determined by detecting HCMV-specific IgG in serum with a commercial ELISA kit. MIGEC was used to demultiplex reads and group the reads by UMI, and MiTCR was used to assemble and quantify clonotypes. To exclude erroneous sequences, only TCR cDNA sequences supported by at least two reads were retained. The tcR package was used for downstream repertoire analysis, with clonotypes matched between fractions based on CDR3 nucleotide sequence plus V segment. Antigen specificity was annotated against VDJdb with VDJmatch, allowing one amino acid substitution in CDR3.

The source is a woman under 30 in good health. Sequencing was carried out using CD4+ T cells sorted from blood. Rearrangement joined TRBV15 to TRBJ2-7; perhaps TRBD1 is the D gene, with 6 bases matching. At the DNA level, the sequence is TGTGCCACCAGCAGAGACAGGGGTAATGTCTACGAGCAGTACTTC. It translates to CATSRDRGNVYEQYF. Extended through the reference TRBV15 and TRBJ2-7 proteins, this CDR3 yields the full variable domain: DAMVIQNPRYQVTQFGKPVTLSCSQTLNHNVMYWYQQKSSQAPKLLFHYYDKDFNNEADTPDNFQSRRPNTSFCFLDIRSPGLGDTAMYLCATSRDRGNVYEQYFGPGTRLTVT.